The 32 T cell receptor beta chains below were found in one sample sequenced in a study of T cell responses to AZD1222 COVID-19 vaccine. Profiling relied on immunoSEQ multiplex PCR, and the TCRdb table lists in-frame clones only, not all of them. The top ten hold about 2.7% of the sample, which has 130,000 or so clones, about 89% seen once. The specimen was peripheral blood, collected on day 0 of AZD1222 vaccination. These receptors originate from an adult in good health.

This clone is a singleton in its sample. The genes are TRBV28 and TRBJ2-5; maybe TRBD2 (6 bases). Germline assignment: CDR1 MDHEN and CDR2 SYDVKM. V shed 2 bases and J shed 2 bases, with 15 bases lying between them. The CDR3 length is 16 residues. CDR3 coding DNA: TGTGCCAGCAGTTTAGGCCTCGTTAGCGGTCAAGAGACCCAGTACTTC. This gives the protein CASSLGLVSGQETQYF. The full variable domain, rest sourced from reference TRBV28 and TRBJ2-5, is DVKVTQSSRYLVKRTGEKVFLECVQDMDHENMFWYRQDPGLGLRLIYFSYDVKMKEKGDIPEGYSVSREKKERFSLILESASTNQTSMYLCASSLGLVSGQETQYFGPGTRLLVL.

The rearrangement joins TRBV4-2 to TRBJ1-6; D is perhaps TRBD1 (6 bases). This CDR3 contains 16 residues. In germline, CDR1 is LGHNA, CDR2 YNFKEQ. V lost 0 bases, J lost 3 bases, and 9 bases lay in between. The DNA for the CDR3 is TGTGCCAGCAGCCAAGATCTAGGGGGCTATAATTCACCCCTCCACTTT. It codes for CASSQDLGGYNSPLHF.

V and J are TRBV28 and TRBJ2-3; D possibly uses TRBD1 or TRBD2 (6 bases each). The CDR3 is made up of 16 amino acids. V lost 3 bases, J lost 4 bases, and 17 bases lay in between. Germline V lookup: CDR1 MDHEN, CDR2 SYDVKM. CDR3: CASSFIGGRWADTQYF. The CDR3 DNA is TGTGCCAGCAGTTTTATAGGGGGGCGCTGGGCAGATACGCAGTATTTT. The complete variable domain, with remaining parts taken from reference TRBV28 and TRBJ2-3, reads DVKVTQSSRYLVKRTGEKVFLECVQDMDHENMFWYRQDPGLGLRLIYFSYDVKMKEKGDIPEGYSVSREKKERFSLILESASTNQTSMYLCASSFIGGRWADTQYFGPGTRLTVL.

V gene TRBV7-2 combines with J gene TRBJ2-1; 11 nucleotides line up with TRBD2. The V segment lost 1 base and the J segment 5 bases; nucleotides outside the gene matches: 13. The CDR3 is 19 amino acids. CDR1 and CDR2 (germline): SGHTA, FQGNSA. CDR3 sequence (DNA): TGTGCCAGCAGCTTAGGGCTAGCGGGAGGAGTCGGACAAGACAATGAGCAGTTCTTC. Its translation is CASSLGLAGGVGQDNEQFF. Together with reference TRBV7-2 and TRBJ2-1, the CDR3 gives the full variable domain: GAGVSQSPSNKVTEKGKDVELRCDPISGHTALYWYRQSLGQGLEFLIYFQGNSAPDKSGLPSDRFSAERTGGSVSTLTIQRTQQEDSAVYLCASSLGLAGGVGQDNEQFFGPGTRLTVL.

This rearrangement joins TRBV20-1 to TRBJ2-3, with 14 positions matching TRBD2. Germline assignment: CDR1 DFQATT and CDR2 SNEGSKA (reference sequence). CDR3 size: 17 residues. The V and J ends lost 3 bases and 6 bases, in that order; junction bases with no gene match: 11. The CDR3 loop reads CSASLLETSGGEDTQYF. The CDR3 nucleotides read TGCAGTGCTAGTCTCCTAGAGACTAGCGGGGGGGAGGATACGCAGTATTTT.

The chain has TRBV7-2 and TRBJ1-4; D remains unclear. The germline V gene has CDR1 SGHTA and CDR2 FQGNSA. Between the trimmed V and J ends, which lost 1 base and 11 bases, there was a span of 8 bases. This CDR3 has 12 residues. CDR3 region: CASSLDARKLFF. CDR3 in DNA: TGTGCCAGCAGCTTAGACGCCAGGAAACTGTTTTTT.

V is TRBV10-3 and J is TRBJ1-2; no reliable D call. The ends were cut back, 5 bases at V and 8 bases at J, with 12 bases in the middle. There are 12 residues in the CDR3. The germline V gene has CDR1 ENHRY and CDR2 SYGVKD. The CDR3 bases are TGTGCCATCAGTCCCGGGTTCGGGGGCTACACCTTC. It yields the protein CAISPGFGGYTF.

The chain links TRBV10-3 to TRBJ1-2; no reliable D call. Germline CDR1 is ENHRY and CDR2 is SYGVKD. V was cut by 8 bases and J by 4 bases, with 11 bases left in between. The CDR3 has 12 residues. CDR3 DNA sequence: TGTGCCATCCGTAGCGAGAGCTATGGCTACACCTTC. Translating it yields CAIRSESYGYTF.

Here the CDR3 reads CASSPNRWVGNTEAFF. In nucleotides, the CDR3 is TGTGCCAGCAGCCCGAACAGGTGGGTGGGGAACACTGAAGCTTTCTTT. The V and J genes are TRBV5-8 and TRBJ1-1; D may be TRBD1 (5 bases). V shed 4 bases and J shed 1 base, with 17 bases lying between them. Germline loops: CDR1 SGHTS, CDR2 YDEGEE. The length of the CDR3 is 16 residues.

Concerning this clone: An end of the junction does not agree with germline; a read error may underlie this. The chain carries TRBV5-8 and TRBJ2-1, with D unresolved. The CDR3 totals 11 residues. CDR1 is SGHTS, CDR2 YDEGEE, per germline. Here the CDR3 reads CASSLNNEQFF. The CDR3 DNA is TGTGCCAGCAGCTTGAACAATGAACAGTTCTTC.

The rearrangement uses TRBV7-9 and TRBJ1-2, with 8 bases that match TRBD1. The CDR3 is 14 residues long. V lost 5 bases and J lost 5; bases outside the gene matches: 7. CDR1 and CDR2 from the germline V gene are SEHNR and FQNEAQ (reference sequence). The CDR3 reads CASSNGQGAYGYTF. CDR3 in DNA: TGTGCCAGCAGCAACGGACAGGGTGCATATGGCTACACCTTC. Based on the CDR3 plus reference TRBV7-9 and TRBJ1-2, the full variable domain is DTGVSQNPRHKITKRGQNVTFRCDPISEHNRLYWYRQTLGQGPEFLTYFQNEAQLEKSRLLSDRFSAERPKGSFSTLEIQRTEQGDSAMYLCASSNGQGAYGYTFGSGTRLTVV.

The chain has TRBV7-2 and TRBJ1-2, with D possibly being TRBD1 (5 bases). The V gene lost 4 bases and the J gene lost 7 bases, with 19 bases spanning the gap. CDR1 and CDR2 from the germline V gene are SGHTA and FQGNSA. The CDR3 sequence is 15 residues long. Here the CDR3 DNA reads TGTGCCAGCAGCTCCTATCCGTTTCAGGGAGGTGGCTACACCTTC. Its translation is CASSSYPFQGGGYTF.

The chain has TRBV6-1 and TRBJ1-2; no clear D gene. This CDR3 is built from 15 residues. Germline V gene data show CDR1 as MNHNS and CDR2 as SASEGT. Trimming pared 2 bases from V and 4 bases from J, leaving 14 bases between. The CDR3 loop reads CASSERPQPPYGYTF. CDR3 DNA: TGTGCCAGCAGTGAAAGGCCCCAGCCCCCCTATGGCTACACCTTC.

The table lists this clone with a count of one. The chain employs TRBV9 and TRBJ2-1; 7 bases line up with TRBD1. The ends lost 6 bases at V and 0 bases at J; junction bases unmatched: 6. The CDR3 sequence is 15 residues long. Germline CDR1 and CDR2: SGDLS and YYNGEE. For the CDR3, the DNA is TGTGCCAGCAACCCGACAGGGAGCTCCTACAATGAGCAGTTCTTC. Its protein product is CASNPTGSSYNEQFF. Variable domain in full (rest from reference TRBV9 and TRBJ2-1): DSGVTQTPKHLITATGQRVTLRCSPRSGDLSVYWYQQSLDQGLQFLIQYYNGEERAKGNILERFSAQQFPDLHSELNLSSLELGDSALYFCASNPTGSSYNEQFFGPGTRLTVL.

The gene calls are TRBV28 and TRBJ2-7; TRBD1 might be the D (5 bases). The ends were cut back, 7 bases at V and 3 bases at J, with 13 bases in the middle. Germline CDR1 MDHEN, CDR2 SYDVKM. The CDR3 sequence is 13 residues long. The CDR3, as DNA: TGTGCCAGCACTACGACAGTCCTCTACGAGCAGTACTTC. It codes for CASTTTVLYEQYF. Together with reference TRBV28 and TRBJ2-7, the CDR3 gives the full variable domain: DVKVTQSSRYLVKRTGEKVFLECVQDMDHENMFWYRQDPGLGLRLIYFSYDVKMKEKGDIPEGYSVSREKKERFSLILESASTNQTSMYLCASTTTVLYEQYFGPGTRLTVT.

The V call is TRBV18, the J call TRBJ2-1, with D unresolved. V shed 5 bases and J shed 5 bases, with 10 bases lying between them. CDR1 KGHSH and CDR2 LQKENI come from the germline V gene. This CDR3 has 13 amino acids. The chain's CDR3 is CASSNRANNEQFF. In DNA form, the CDR3 reads TGTGCCAGCTCAAACCGGGCCAACAATGAGCAGTTCTTC. Supplemented by reference TRBV18 and TRBJ2-1, the full variable domain reads NAGVMQNPRHLVRRRGQEARLRCSPMKGHSHVYWYRQLPEEGLKFMVYLQKENIIDESGMPKERFSAEFPKEGPSILRIQQVVRGDSAAYFCASSNRANNEQFFGPGTRLTVL.

The rearrangement links TRBV7-3 to TRBJ2-1; 13 nucleotides align to TRBD2. Germline lookup yields CDR1 SGHTA and CDR2 FQGTGA. With 7 bases clipped from V and 14 bases from J, the junction kept 11 bases outside the gene matches. There are 14 residues in the CDR3. CDR3 in amino acids: CASTPGGLAGEKFF. The CDR3 DNA follows: TGTGCCAGCACTCCGGGTGGACTAGCGGGAGAAAAGTTCTTC.

V gene TRBV27 combines with J gene TRBJ1-5, with D unclear. Trimming removed 5 bases at V and 0 bases at J, with 11 bases between. The CDR3 is made up of 15 amino acids. Germline CDR1 is MNHEY and CDR2 is SMNVEV (reference sequence). In DNA, the CDR3 is TGTGCCAGCAGTCTGACTGTTGGTAGCAATCAGCCCCAGCATTTT. Translated: CASSLTVGSNQPQHF.

This clone showed up just a few times. This rearrangement joins TRBV28 to TRBJ2-1; 8 bases fit TRBD1. CDR3 length: 13 residues. Germline CDR1 MDHEN, CDR2 SYDVKM. Trimming removed 5 bases from V and 8 bases from J; junction bases left unmatched: 5. The CDR3 loop reads CASSLAGGDEQFF. CDR3 DNA sequence: TGTGCCAGCAGTCTTGCAGGGGGCGATGAGCAGTTCTTC.

The genes are TRBV6-2 or TRBV6-3 and TRBJ2-7, with TRBD2 matching 7 bases. CDR3 length equals 15 residues. V shed 2 bases, J shed 3 bases, and the junction held 7 bases outside the gene matches. The V gene's germline CDR1 is MNHEY and CDR2 SVGEGT. CDR3 residues: CASSYEGGSVYEQYF. The CDR3 DNA reads as TGTGCCAGCAGTTACGAAGGCGGGAGTGTCTACGAGCAGTACTTC.

V usage is TRBV19 and J usage is TRBJ1-5; D is unresolved. Trimming took off 4 bases at V and 6 bases at J, with 16 bases between the two ends. Germline assignment: CDR1 LNHDA and CDR2 SQIVND (reference sequence). The CDR3 has 15 residues. CDR3 loop: CASSTAAQWGQPQHF. CDR3 DNA: TGTGCCAGTAGTACGGCAGCCCAATGGGGTCAGCCCCAGCATTTT.

This chain joins TRBV5-6 and TRBJ2-2; D possibly matches TRBD1 or TRBD2 (6 bases each). Germline lookup yields CDR1 SGHDT and CDR2 YYEEEE. The CDR3 loop spans 16 amino acids. V was clipped by 2 bases and J by 6 bases, with 17 bases between them. The CDR3 protein is CASSFGWGARAGELFF. CDR3 coding DNA: TGTGCCAGCAGCTTTGGTTGGGGGGCAAGGGCCGGGGAGCTGTTTTTT.

The chain uses TRBV19 and TRBJ1-2; 7 bases match TRBD1. The ends lost 1 base at V and 4 bases at J; junction bases unmatched: 9. Germline assignment: CDR1 LNHDA and CDR2 SQIVND (reference sequence). The CDR3 is made up of 16 amino acids. This CDR3 reads CASSIGGGTVSYGYTF. In nucleotides, the CDR3 is TGTGCCAGTAGTATAGGCGGAGGGACAGTTTCCTATGGCTACACCTTC.

This clone was counted a single time. The V gene is TRBV24-1, the J gene TRBJ2-1, with D possibly matching TRBD1 (5 bases). The CDR3 length is 13 residues. Trimming cost V 4 bases and J 12 bases, with 15 bases left between them. Germline V CDR1 and CDR2: KGHDR, SFDVKD. The CDR3 reads CATSERGGQGQFF. The DNA of the CDR3 is TGTGCCACCAGTGAACGAGGTGGGCAGGGGCAGTTCTTC.

V usage is TRBV29-1 and J usage is TRBJ1-2; D not resolved. Deletions cut 3 bases from V and 1 base from J, with 12 bases between. Per the germline V gene, CDR1 is SQVTM and CDR2 is ANQGSEA. The CDR3 is 14 amino acids. CDR3 protein: CSVDGQLLNYGYTF. As DNA, the CDR3 is TGCAGCGTTGATGGGCAGCTCCTTAACTATGGCTACACCTTC.

This clone was seen just once. The rearrangement links TRBV28 to TRBJ1-2, with D tentatively TRBD1 (5 bases). Germline V gene sequence: CDR1 MDHEN, CDR2 SYDVKM. This CDR3 comprises 13 residues. V shed 7 bases and J shed 7 bases, with 16 bases lying between them. CDR3 protein: CASKPGGASGYTF. CDR3 nucleotide sequence: TGTGCCAGCAAGCCGGGAGGGGCGAGTGGCTACACCTTC.

As DNA, the CDR3 is TGCAGCGCCCGAGACAGGGGGTTCTCGGAGACCCAGTACTTC. Translated: CSARDRGFSETQYF. The rearrangement links TRBV29-1 to TRBJ2-5, with 9 nucleotides matching TRBD1. Germline lookup yields CDR1 SQVTM and CDR2 ANQGSEA. J was trimmed by 5 bases and V by 7 bases; bases with no gene match: 11. The CDR3 runs 14 residues. Using reference TRBV29-1 and TRBJ2-5 for the parts outside the CDR3, the full variable domain is SAVISQKPSRDICQRGTSLTIQCQVDSQVTMMFWYRQQPGQSLTLIATANQGSEATYESGFVIDKFPISRPNLTFSTLTVSNMSPEDSSIYLCSARDRGFSETQYFGPGTRLLVL.

This clone turned up a few times. The chain uses TRBV5-1 and TRBJ2-7; the match to TRBD2 covers 14 bases. The CDR3 is made up of 16 amino acids. Trimming removed 4 bases from V and 6 bases from J; junction bases left unmatched: 9. The germline V gene encodes CDR1 SGHRS and CDR2 YFSETQ. This chain's CDR3 is CASSPTTSGRAGEQYF. The CDR3, as DNA: TGCGCCAGCAGCCCAACGACTAGCGGGAGGGCCGGCGAGCAGTACTTC.

CDR3 residues: CASSIGRTKQETQYF. In DNA form, the CDR3 reads TGTGCCAGTAGTATAGGGCGGACCAAACAAGAGACCCAGTACTTC. This chain joins TRBV19 and TRBJ2-5; the D is unclear. V was shortened by 1 base and J by 2 bases, with 11 bases between the two germline ends. Germline V CDR1 and CDR2: LNHDA, SQIVND (reference sequence). The CDR3 is made up of 15 amino acids. The whole variable domain, remainder taken from reference TRBV19 and TRBJ2-5, is DGGITQSPKYLFRKEGQNVTLSCEQNLNHDAMYWYRQDPGQGLRLIYYSQIVNDFQKGDIAEGYSVSREKKESFPLTVTSAQKNPTAFYLCASSIGRTKQETQYFGPGTRLLVL.

CDR3 region: CASRFTGVSTGELFF. CDR3 in DNA: TGTGCCAGCAGGTTTACAGGGGTTAGCACCGGGGAGCTGTTTTTT. The chain couples TRBV7-2 to TRBJ2-2; 7 nucleotides line up with TRBD1. The CDR3 spans 15 residues. The V gene's germline CDR1 is SGHTA and CDR2 FQGNSA. V shed 6 bases, J shed 4 bases, and the junction held 8 bases outside the gene matches.

This clone was counted once. The same CDR3 is also encoded by other DNA sequences in this sample. The chain is built from TRBV20-1 and TRBJ2-5, with D unclear. The V end was cut by 2 bases, the J end by 4 bases, with 5 bases between. CDR1 is DFQATT and CDR2 is SNEGSKA in the germline V gene (reference sequence). This CDR3 is 11 amino acids long. The CDR3 spells CSARLRETQYF. The CDR3 bases are TGCAGTGCTAGACTTCGAGAGACCCAGTACTTC.

The gene calls are TRBV7-2 and TRBJ1-5; a possible D gene is TRBD1 (5 bases). Germline values: CDR1 SGHTA, CDR2 FQGNSA. This CDR3 spans 15 amino acids. The V and J ends lost 5 bases and 6 bases respectively, with 17 bases between them. The CDR3 sequence is CASSLTTVGGQPQHF. The CDR3, as DNA: TGTGCCAGCAGCCTAACCACCGTGGGGGGTCAGCCCCAGCATTTT.